One and the same sample provided the 22 T cell receptor beta chains below, sequenced in a study of identical twins (dated by TCRdb to about 2016). Libraries were constructed by 5' RACE. The sequencing machine was an Illumina HiSeq 2000. TCRdb reprocessing: public reads trimmed at Q25 with fastp, clones called with MiXCR, in-frame beta chains kept. Rows are unified per CDR3 protein, each entry keeping the most common DNA and genes. The sample yields 400,000 or so distinct CDR3 sequences; approximately 9.1% were counted once. About 9.1% of the sample lies in the top ten. The sample comprised naive T cells sorted from blood. The cell subset or site label, read with the paper, signifies: cells isolated with a human naive T-cell isolation kit. These receptors all come from a woman between 45 and 65 years old in good health.

The chain uses TRBV28 and TRBJ2-7, with 14 nucleotides matching TRBD2. The germline V gene encodes CDR1 MDHEN and CDR2 SYDVKM. V dropped 5 bases and J dropped 4; count of bases not matched to a gene: 10. The CDR3 loop spans 17 amino acids. CDR3 region: CASSTGTSGSFGYEQYF. CDR3 DNA sequence: TGTGCCAGCAGTACCGGGACTAGCGGGAGTTTTGGTTACGAGCAGTACTTC.

On this clonotype itself: Because the CDR3's place on the DNA is in doubt, the DNA is left out and the CDR3 is given as listed by TCRdb. The chain uses TRBV29-1 and TRBJ2-5; whether TRBD2, the table's D call, matches the DNA was not checked. CDR1 is SQVTM and CDR2 is ANQGSEA in the germline V gene. The CDR3 has 11 amino acids, counting both end residues. CDR3 residues: CSVASGSQRYF.

V is TRBV7-6 and J is TRBJ1-1; TRBD1 aligns across 7 bases. The V gene end was trimmed by 5 bases and the J gene end by 4 bases; junction bases not matched to a gene: 7. The CDR3 consists of 14 residues. Germline CDR1 SGHVS, CDR2 FNYEAQ. CDR3 region: CASSTSTGSTEAFF. The CDR3 DNA reads TGTGCCAGCAGCACCTCGACAGGGAGCACTGAAGCTTTCTTT.

This clonotype was seen at least ten times. The V call is TRBV5-1, the J call TRBJ1-1; no firm D call. The CDR3 is 14 residues long. Germline values: CDR1 SGHRS, CDR2 YFSETQ. The V end lost 2 bases, the J end lost 1 base, and 9 bases lay between the germline ends. DNA of the CDR3: TGCGCCAGCAGCTTCGGGCCCCAGAACACTGAAGCTTTCTTT. Translated, it gives CASSFGPQNTEAFF.

The chain carries TRBV29-1 and TRBJ2-1, with TRBD2 as a possible D gene (6 bases). CDR1 is SQVTM and CDR2 is ANQGSEA in the germline V gene. The V and J ends lost 7 bases and 15 bases respectively, with 16 bases between them. The CDR3 is made up of 10 amino acids. CDR3 loop: CSADWRGRFF. The DNA for the CDR3 is TGCAGCGCCGACTGGCGGGGACGGTTCTTC.

This clonotype was counted only a few times. The chain combines TRBV20-1 with TRBJ1-1; no reliable D call. The CDR3 totals 13 residues. The V end was cut by 4 bases, the J end by 0 bases, with 9 bases between. Germline lookup yields CDR1 DFQATT and CDR2 SNEGSKA (reference sequence). The CDR3 DNA sequence: TGCAGTGCTAATCCCACCATGAACACTGAAGCTTTCTTT. This translates into CSANPTMNTEAFF.

This clonotype was counted at least ten times. The chain joins TRBV20-1 to TRBJ1-2; D possibly corresponds to TRBD1 (6 bases). The CDR3 spans 12 residues. The ends were cut back, 4 bases at V and 8 bases at J, with 14 bases in the middle. The germline CDR1 and CDR2 sequences are DFQATT and SNEGSKA (reference sequence). The CDR3 protein is CSAIPQGRGYTF. CDR3 DNA sequence: TGCAGTGCTATCCCACAGGGAAGAGGCTACACCTTC.

This clonotype appeared many times. The chain joins TRBV20-1 to TRBJ2-4; D gene unclear. This CDR3 contains 13 residues. Germline CDR1 is DFQATT and CDR2 is SNEGSKA (reference sequence). V shed 3 bases and J shed 0 bases, with 6 bases lying between them. CDR3 loop: CSARNLAKNIQYF. The CDR3 DNA is TGCAGTGCTAGGAATCTAGCCAAAAACATTCAGTACTTC.

This clonotype was counted a few times. This chain connects TRBV6-6 to TRBJ2-3; TRBD2 matches at 13 bases. The trim removed 0 bases at V and 4 bases at J, leaving 7 bases unmatched. This CDR3 is 18 amino acids long. Germline V gives CDR1 MNHNY, CDR2 SVGAGI (reference sequence). The CDR3 loop reads CASSYSTSGRAGADTQYF. CDR3 in DNA: TGTGCCAGCAGTTACTCCACTAGCGGGAGGGCCGGGGCAGATACGCAGTATTTT.

This clonotype was seen many times. The V call is TRBV12-3 or TRBV12-4, the J call TRBJ2-2; 7 positions match TRBD2. V trimming: 3 bases; J trimming: 4 bases; junction bases outside the gene matches: 14. The CDR3 spans 18 residues. The DNA of the CDR3 is TGTGCCAGCAGTTTTGGGCGGGAGAAGTGGGTTGGCACCGGGGAGCTGTTTTTT. This gives the protein CASSFGREKWVGTGELFF.

This clonotype was detected once. The CDR3 sequence is CASSLTGTSGRVNEQFF. In nucleotides, the CDR3 is TGTGCCAGCAGCTTAACCGGGACTAGCGGGAGGGTTAATGAGCAGTTCTTC. This chain uses TRBV7-6 with TRBJ2-1; 16 bases line up with TRBD2. CDR3 length equals 17 residues. Trimming removed 2 bases from V and 7 bases from J; junction bases left unmatched: 5. The germline gives CDR1 SGHVS, CDR2 FNYEAQ.

V gene TRBV11-2 combines with J gene TRBJ2-5; the match to TRBD2 covers 10 bases. CDR3 length: 15 amino acids. J was trimmed by 2 bases and V by 3 bases; bases with no gene match: 3. The V gene's germline CDR1 is SGHAT and CDR2 FQNNGV. This chain's CDR3 is CASSFGLAAQETQYF. The CDR3 coding sequence is TGTGCCAGCAGCTTTGGACTAGCGGCTCAAGAGACCCAGTACTTC.

The chain couples TRBV13 to TRBJ2-7, with D unclear. Per the germline V gene, CDR1 is PRHDT and CDR2 is FYEKMQ (reference sequence). The germline V and J ends were trimmed by 2 bases and 2 bases, with 13 bases remaining between them. CDR3 length: 15 amino acids. This CDR3 reads CASSLFTLQAYEQYF. The CDR3 DNA is TGTGCCAGCAGCTTATTTACCCTTCAGGCCTACGAGCAGTACTTC.

The chain couples TRBV6-5 to TRBJ2-3; 10 bases are shared with TRBD2. The CDR3 has 19 residues. The germline V gene has CDR1 MNHEY and CDR2 SVGAGI. The trim removed 2 bases at V and 0 bases at J, leaving 11 bases unmatched. The CDR3 nucleotides read TGTGCCAGCAGTTACATACAGACTAGCGGGCTTTATAGCACAGATACGCAGTATTTT. Its protein is CASSYIQTSGLYSTDTQYF.

This clonotype has only one observation. Given a much more abundant clone one base away, this may be a read error. No conserved phenylalanine or tryptophan is present at the end of the CDR3, so a read error is the likely explanation. CDR3 DNA sequence: TGCAGCGTCCAAGTAGCGGGAGTAATCGCAGATACGCAGTATTCT. Translation: CSVQVAGVIADTQYS. The chain couples TRBV29-1 to TRBJ2-3; 9 bases agree with TRBD2. This CDR3 comprises 15 residues. Germline V gene data show CDR1 as SQVTM and CDR2 as ANQGSEA. J lost 4 bases, V lost 6 bases, and 11 bases had no gene match.

The chain has TRBV7-6 and TRBJ1-1; possibly TRBD1 for D (5 bases). Germline V gives CDR1 SGHVS, CDR2 FNYEAQ. The V end was cut by 0 bases, the J end by 9 bases, with 11 bases between. This CDR3 contains 13 residues. CDR3 protein: CASSLAEGRKAFF. In DNA form, the CDR3 reads TGTGCCAGCAGCTTAGCTGAGGGGCGCAAAGCTTTCTTT.

This clonotype was detected a few times. The V call is TRBV20-1, the J call TRBJ2-7, with TRBD1 matching over 10 bases. Trimming cost V 3 bases and J 6 bases; bases outside gene matches: 8. The CDR3 consists of 14 residues. The germline V gene has CDR1 DFQATT and CDR2 SNEGSKA (reference sequence). CDR3 residues: CSARAGTGVGEQYV. For the CDR3, the DNA is TGCAGTGCTAGGGCCGGGACAGGGGTAGGCGAGCAGTACGTC.

This clonotype was seen at least ten times. This chain uses TRBV12-3 or TRBV12-4 with TRBJ1-5; unclear D gene. V was pared by 1 base and J by 3 bases, with 10 bases between. This CDR3 is 15 amino acids long. CDR3 amino acids: CASSLGPGDNQPQHF. The CDR3 DNA reads TGTGCCAGCAGTTTAGGGCCCGGTGACAATCAGCCCCAGCATTTT.

This clonotype was recorded at least ten times. The J gene is TRBJ2-5, the V gene TRBV5-1, with D maybe TRBD1 (6 bases). V dropped 0 bases and J dropped 5 bases, with 11 bases sitting between them. Per the germline V gene, CDR1 is SGHRS and CDR2 is YFSETQ. This CDR3 is built from 14 residues. The DNA of the CDR3 is TGCGCCAGCAGCTTGGGAAGGGGGAAGGAGACCCAGTACTTC. Translation gives CASSLGRGKETQYF.

CDR3 bases: TGTGCCAGCAGCTATCGGGGGGCGAACACCGGGGAGCTGTTTTTT. Its protein product is CASSYRGANTGELFF. This sequence joins TRBV7-9 and TRBJ2-2, with 7 bases identical to TRBD2. This CDR3 region has 15 residues. Losses at the gene ends were 4 bases for V and 0 bases for J; bases not matched to a gene: 2. Germline CDR1 SEHNR, CDR2 FQNEAQ (reference sequence). Full variable domain (remainder filled in from reference TRBV7-9 and TRBJ2-2): DTGVSQNPRHKITKRGQNVTFRCDPISEHNRLYWYRQTLGQGPEFLTYFQNEAQLEKSRLLSDRFSAERPKGSFSTLEIQRTEQGDSAMYLCASSYRGANTGELFFGEGSRLTVL.

In DNA form, the CDR3 reads TGTGCCAGCACCGTAACAGGCAATCCTGGAAACACCATATATTTT. Translated: CASTVTGNPGNTIYF. The chain combines TRBV6-6 with TRBJ1-3; D perhaps matches TRBD1 (5 bases). This CDR3 is built from 15 residues. CDR1 and CDR2 from the germline V gene are MNHNY and SVGAGI (reference sequence). Trimming left V 7 bases short and J 2 bases short, with 15 bases between.

The chain couples TRBV11-3 to TRBJ2-1; D is unclear. Germline CDR1 SGHNT, CDR2 YENEEA. The CDR3 extends over 12 amino acids. The V end was cut by 5 bases, the J end by 9 bases, with 11 bases between. CDR3 in DNA: TGTGCCAGCAGCCCGCACCTCGTTGAGCAGTTCTTC. The encoded protein is CASSPHLVEQFF.